The T cell receptor beta chain under discussion was sequenced for a study of T-cell reconstitution after alpha-beta-depleted transplantation in children. Germline CDR1 is DFQATT and CDR2 is SNEGSKA (reference sequence). With 0 bases clipped from V and 1 base from J, the junction kept 8 bases outside the gene matches. This CDR3 contains 17 residues. Unique molecular identifiers were incorporated during preparation of the TCRbeta library. TCRdb re-called the PCR reads with MiXCR, one entry per CDR3 protein. The sample lists hundreds of thousands of distinct CDR3 sequences; about 15% were seen once. Notes on the study in general: The origin of alpha-beta T cells about two months after transplant was reportedly several hundred expanded graft clones. The high TCRbeta diversity at day 60 in some patients came from surviving recipient T cells and thymic progenitors. One year post-transplant, T-cell counts and diversity were largely derived from T cells produced anew.

Notes on this clonotype: Its antigen is currently unknown.

The clonotype was recovered from a male patient under 18 who had a stem cell transplant for acute lymphoblastic leukemia, so the T cells may come from the graft donor. The chain has TRBV20-1 and TRBJ2-7; 11 bases fit TRBD2. The sample consisted of PBMCs, mostly from graft donor cells, taken 360 days after TCRalphabeta/CD19-depleted stem cell transplant. The CDR3 DNA reads TGCAGTGCTAGAGATTTTCGGCTAGCGGGAGGTTCCTACGAGCAGTACTTC. It specifies CSARDFRLAGGSYEQYF.